Below, 22 T cell receptor beta chains from the same sample are listed, as sequenced in a study of T cells after yellow fever vaccination. TCRdb re-called the 5' RACE reads through MiXCR, storing one row per CDR3 protein. The data contain 200,000 to 300,000 distinct CDR3 sequences, approximately 3.6% of them seen just once; the ten biggest clones take up around 19%. The material was PBMCs, obtained 15 days after the yellow fever booster vaccination. The receptors stem from a man aged 18 to 30 who received the YFV17D yellow fever vaccine.

This clonotype was recorded at least ten times. The chain links TRBV12-3 or TRBV12-4 to TRBJ1-4; D unclear. The CDR3 extends over 15 amino acids. The ends were cut back, 2 bases at V and 3 bases at J, with 10 bases in the middle. The CDR3 DNA is TGTGCCAGCAGTTTAATCCTCCAGTCTAATGAAAAACTGTTTTTT. It translates to CASSLILQSNEKLFF.

Ten or more counts support this clonotype. V is TRBV21-1 and J is TRBJ2-7. TRBV21-1 is annotated as a pseudogene. The CDR3 length is 14 residues. CDR3 bases: TGTGCCAGCAGCACGCCGCAGGGGCCCTACGAGCAGTACGTC. Protein product: CASSTPQGPYEQYV.

This clonotype was detected many times. This chain links TRBV20-1 with TRBJ2-5, with 8 positions matching TRBD2. The length of the CDR3 is 13 residues. The germline CDR1 and CDR2 sequences are DFQATT and SNEGSKA (reference sequence). Trimming removed 6 bases from V and 1 base from J; junction bases left unmatched: 4. The CDR3 DNA follows: TGCAGTGCGGAGCGGGGGAGCCAAGAGACCCAGTACTTC. Its protein product is CSAERGSQETQYF.

V and J are TRBV5-4 and TRBJ2-7; perhaps TRBD2 as D (6 bases). V shed 1 base and J shed 6 bases, with 11 bases lying between them. The CDR3 sequence is 13 residues long. The germline gives CDR1 SGHNT, CDR2 YYREEE (reference sequence). The CDR3 is CASSLWRGSEQYV. CDR3 DNA sequence: TGTGCCAGCAGCTTGTGGAGGGGCTCCGAGCAGTACGTC.

This clonotype was observed many times. This rearrangement joins TRBV4-2 to TRBJ2-3; D may be TRBD2 (6 bases). Trimming took off 7 bases at V and 4 bases at J, with 18 bases between the two ends. Looked up from germline, CDR1 is LGHNA and CDR2 is YNFKEQ. The CDR3 extends over 15 amino acids. CDR3 protein: CASTQQPSAADTQYF. The CDR3 nucleotides are TGTGCCAGCACCCAGCAACCTAGCGCGGCAGATACGCAGTATTTT.

At least ten counts were recorded for this clonotype. J is TRBJ1-5 and V is TRBV6-6, with D possibly being TRBD1 (6 bases). There are 16 residues in the CDR3. V dropped 1 base and J dropped 0 bases, with 10 bases sitting between them. The germline CDR1 and CDR2 sequences are MNHNY and SVGAGI (reference sequence). CDR3 nucleotide sequence: TGTGCCAGCAGTTACTACGCGGGGGCTAGCAATCAGCCCCAGCATTTT. It codes for CASSYYAGASNQPQHF.

With respect to this clonotype: This clone may be a read error of a much larger clone one base away. The rearrangement links TRBV2 to TRBJ1-1; weak D call: TRBD1 (6 bases). Per germline, CDR1 SNHLY and CDR2 FYNNEI. V lost 4 bases and J 4 bases, leaving 16 bases between the germline ends. CDR3 length equals 15 residues. The CDR3 sequence is CASSGPGGPTTEAFF. The CDR3 nucleotides read TGTGCCAGCAGTGGCCCGGGGGGGCCGACCACTGAAGCTTTCTTT.

This clonotype was seen many times. The gene calls are TRBV20-1 and TRBJ1-2, with D perhaps matching TRBD1 (6 bases). Trimming removed 5 bases from V and 5 bases from J, with 21 bases in between. Germline CDR1 and CDR2: DFQATT and SNEGSKA (reference sequence). The CDR3 has 15 residues. The CDR3 spells CSALGPGASLYGYTF. Written as DNA, the CDR3 is TGCAGTGCTTTGGGACCGGGGGCAAGCCTTTATGGCTACACCTTC.

This clonotype was observed many times. The chain couples TRBV9 to TRBJ1-1; D gene unclear. This CDR3 has 16 amino acids. The germline V gene encodes CDR1 SGDLS and CDR2 YYNGEE. V was cut by 0 bases and J by 4 bases, with 16 bases left in between. This CDR3 reads CASSVDPSARGTEAFF. The CDR3 coding sequence is TGTGCCAGCAGCGTAGACCCATCCGCACGGGGCACTGAAGCTTTCTTT.

This clonotype was detected ten times or more. V is TRBV29-1 and J is TRBJ2-5; D ambiguous. V was cut by 3 bases and J by 1 base, with 12 bases left in between. Germline V gene lookup returns CDR1 SQVTM and CDR2 ANQGSEA. CDR3 length: 14 residues. CDR3 protein: CSVEPLGFQETQYF. The CDR3 DNA reads as TGCAGCGTTGAGCCTCTGGGGTTCCAAGAGACCCAGTACTTC.

At least ten counts were recorded for this clonotype. The V and J genes are TRBV7-2 and TRBJ2-3, with 12 bases that match TRBD2. V dropped 5 bases and J dropped 4; count of bases not matched to a gene: 13. This CDR3 comprises 18 residues. CDR1 is SGHTA, CDR2 FQGNSA, per germline. Here the CDR3 DNA reads TGTGCCAGCAGCCGGAACTCCCTAGCGGGGGGGCAGGCAGATACGCAGTATTTT. Translation: CASSRNSLAGGQADTQYF.

The table lists this clonotype with many counts. This chain connects TRBV20-1 to TRBJ2-6; no definite D call. The CDR3 consists of 15 residues. V gave up 0 bases and J gave up 4 bases, with 10 bases separating them. Per germline, CDR1 DFQATT and CDR2 SNEGSKA (reference sequence). CDR3 nucleotide sequence: TGCAGTGCTAGAGATTTCAGGAGCGGGGCCAACGTCCTGACTTTC. The encoded protein is CSARDFRSGANVLTF.

The rearrangement links TRBV7-2 to TRBJ1-6, with D uncertain. The V gene's germline CDR1 is SGHTA and CDR2 FQGNSA. The CDR3 is made up of 12 amino acids. V was pared by 3 bases and J by 10 bases, with 7 bases between. As DNA, the CDR3 is TGTGCCAGCAGCTTTACCCTATCACCCCTCCACTTT. It translates to CASSFTLSPLHF. Full variable domain (outside the CDR3, taken from reference TRBV7-2 and TRBJ1-6): GAGVSQSPSNKVTEKGKDVELRCDPISGHTALYWYRQSLGQGLEFLIYFQGNSAPDKSGLPSDRFSAERTGGSVSTLTIQRTQQEDSAVYLCASSFTLSPLHFGNGTRLTVT.

The chain is built from TRBV20-1 and TRBJ2-3; weak D call: TRBD2 (6 bases). This CDR3 has 16 amino acids. With 0 bases removed from V and 2 bases from J, the gap between germline ends came to 15 bases. Germline values: CDR1 DFQATT, CDR2 SNEGSKA (reference sequence). CDR3 nucleotides: TGCAGTGCTAGAGATGACGGGGGTCCCCTCACAGATACGCAGTATTTT. It codes for CSARDDGGPLTDTQYF.

Regarding this clonotype: This may arise from a read error, as a much more abundant clone is one base away. The chain is built from TRBV7-9 and TRBJ1-3; D might be TRBD1 (5 bases). CDR3 length: 16 residues. The germline V gene has CDR1 SEHNR and CDR2 FQNEAQ (reference sequence). CDR3 in amino acids: CASGLDQGVSGNTIYF. The CDR3 nucleotides are TGTGCCAGCGGCTTAGACCAGGGCGTCTCTGGAAACACCATATATTTT.

This clonotype has a count of ten or more. CDR3: CASSFGIGDRTYEQYF. CDR3 coding DNA: TGTGCCAGCAGCTTTGGGATCGGGGACAGAACATACGAGCAGTACTTC. The gene calls are TRBV7-2 and TRBJ2-7; 7 bases are shared with TRBD1. V gave up 3 bases and J gave up 4 bases; unmatched junction bases: 12. This CDR3 spans 16 amino acids. CDR1 is SGHTA, CDR2 FQGNSA, per germline. The full variable domain, its missing parts supplied by reference TRBV7-2 and TRBJ2-7, is GAGVSQSPSNKVTEKGKDVELRCDPISGHTALYWYRQSLGQGLEFLIYFQGNSAPDKSGLPSDRFSAERTGGSVSTLTIQRTQQEDSAVYLCASSFGIGDRTYEQYFGPGTRLTVT.

This sequence joins TRBV19 and TRBJ1-2; the D gene is possibly TRBD1 (5 bases). Germline CDR1 reads LNHDA; CDR2 reads SQIVND (reference sequence). The CDR3 is 17 residues long. Trimming pared 6 bases from V and 3 bases from J, leaving 23 bases between. The CDR3 coding sequence is TGTGCCAGTAGACAGGATGGCCCCCATCCCGCTGACTATGGCTACACCTTC. The encoded protein is CASRQDGPHPADYGYTF.

This clonotype showed up many times. This chain joins TRBV30 and TRBJ2-5; D call uncertain. V lost 2 bases to trimming and J lost 5 bases, with 12 bases between them. CDR1 and CDR2 from the germline V gene are GTSNPN and SVGIG (reference sequence). The CDR3 runs 13 residues. CDR3 DNA sequence: TGTGCCTGGAGTAAGGGCCTCCCGGAGACCCAGTACTTC. It is translated as CAWSKGLPETQYF.

This clonotype was picked up many times. The rearrangement uses TRBV10-3 and TRBJ2-2; no clear D. The germline CDR1 and CDR2 sequences are ENHRY and SYGVKD. V was trimmed by 6 bases and J by 3 bases, leaving 8 bases between them. The CDR3 consists of 13 residues. In nucleotides, the CDR3 is TGTGCCATCAGGGGTCGGGACACCGGGGAGCTGTTTTTT. Translating it yields CAIRGRDTGELFF.

This clonotype was observed many times. The rearrangement joins TRBV27 to TRBJ2-7; 8 bases line up with TRBD1. Germline V gene sequence: CDR1 MNHEY, CDR2 SMNVEV (reference sequence). This CDR3 has 18 amino acids. Trimming cost V 7 bases and J 1 base; bases outside gene matches: 18. CDR3 sequence reads: CASMGYQTGAPESYEQYF. CDR3 DNA: TGTGCCAGCATGGGATACCAGACAGGGGCGCCAGAATCCTACGAGCAGTACTTC.

This clonotype was seen at least ten times. V gene TRBV9 combines with J gene TRBJ1-3, with D tentatively TRBD1 (6 bases). In germline, CDR1 is SGDLS, CDR2 YYNGEE. The V gene lost 2 bases and the J gene lost 3 bases, with 12 bases spanning the gap. CDR3 length: 15 amino acids. CDR3 region: CASSVNGGSGNTIYF. Here the CDR3 DNA reads TGTGCCAGCAGCGTGAACGGGGGCAGTGGAAACACCATATATTTT.

In this sample, this clonotype turned up many times. The CDR3 nucleotides read TGTGCCAGCAGTTTCTGGCAGCGGGCGACCGGGGAGCTGTTTTTT. Its protein product is CASSFWQRATGELFF. The V call is TRBV12-3 or TRBV12-4, the J call TRBJ2-2; a possible D gene is TRBD2 (6 bases). The CDR3 runs 15 residues. Trimming pared 3 bases from V and 5 bases from J, leaving 13 bases between.